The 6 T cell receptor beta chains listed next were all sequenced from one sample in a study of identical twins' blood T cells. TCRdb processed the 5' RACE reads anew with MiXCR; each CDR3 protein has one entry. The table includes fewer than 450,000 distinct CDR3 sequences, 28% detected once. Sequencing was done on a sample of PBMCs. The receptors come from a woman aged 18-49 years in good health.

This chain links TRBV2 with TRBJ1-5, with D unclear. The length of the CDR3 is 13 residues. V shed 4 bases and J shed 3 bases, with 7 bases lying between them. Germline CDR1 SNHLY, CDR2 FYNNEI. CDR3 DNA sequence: TGTGCCAGCAGTGCCGACAACAATCAGCCCCAGCATTTT. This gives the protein CASSADNNQPQHF. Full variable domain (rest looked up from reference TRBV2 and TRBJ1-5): EPEVTQTPSHQVTQMGQEVILRCVPISNHLYFYWYRQILGQKVEFLVSFYNNEISEKSEIFDDQFSVERPDGSNFTLKIRSTKLEDSAMYFCASSADNNQPQHFGDGTRLSIL.

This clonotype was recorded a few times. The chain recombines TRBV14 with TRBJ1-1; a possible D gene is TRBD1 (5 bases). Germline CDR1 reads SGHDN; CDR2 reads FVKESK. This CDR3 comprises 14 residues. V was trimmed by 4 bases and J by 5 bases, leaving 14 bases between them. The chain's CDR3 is CASSPRGVWTEAFF. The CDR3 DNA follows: TGTGCCAGCAGCCCGCGGGGGGTCTGGACTGAAGCTTTCTTT.

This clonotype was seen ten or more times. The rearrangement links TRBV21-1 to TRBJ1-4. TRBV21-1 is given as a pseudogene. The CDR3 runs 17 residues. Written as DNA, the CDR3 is TGTGCCAGCAGCAAAGAGAGGAGAAGGGTTATGTGGGAAAAACTGTTTTTT. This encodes CASSKERRRVMWEKLFF.

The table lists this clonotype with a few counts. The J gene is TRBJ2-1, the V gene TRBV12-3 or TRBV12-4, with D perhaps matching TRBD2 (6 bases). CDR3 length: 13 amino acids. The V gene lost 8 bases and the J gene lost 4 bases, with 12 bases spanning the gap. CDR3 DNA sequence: TGTGCCAGCGGGGCTAGCGCATACAATGAGCAGTTCTTC. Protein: CASGASAYNEQFF.

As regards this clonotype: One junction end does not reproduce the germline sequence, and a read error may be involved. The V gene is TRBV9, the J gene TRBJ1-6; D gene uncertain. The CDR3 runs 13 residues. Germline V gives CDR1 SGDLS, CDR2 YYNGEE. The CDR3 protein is CVSSAPGNSPLHF. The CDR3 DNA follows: TGTGTCAGCAGCGCTCCGGGGAATTCACCCCTCCACTTT.

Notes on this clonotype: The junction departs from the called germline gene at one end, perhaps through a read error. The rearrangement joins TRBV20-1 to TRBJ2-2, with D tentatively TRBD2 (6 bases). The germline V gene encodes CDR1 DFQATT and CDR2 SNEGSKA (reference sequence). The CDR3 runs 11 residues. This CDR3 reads CSARAGEVFQF. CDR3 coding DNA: TGCAGTGCTAGAGCGGGAGAGGTCTTCCAATTT.